This T cell receptor (beta chain) was profiled in a study of shared clonotypes between healthy human individuals (dated by TCRdb to the early 2020s). With regard to the full study: A couple of women and three men aged 18 to 49 years were included in the cohort. For each donor, CD4 naive and CD4 memory were each run on three plates, CD8 naive on two plates, and CD8 memory on one plate. To estimate repertoire size and how much clonotypes are shared between individuals, the study performed deep sequencing of blood TCR repertoires from about 5 healthy adults. To increase sequencing depth and limit assay-specific biases, different laboratories used diverse techniques to prepare libraries and sequence TCR repertoires. Between about 0.9 and 8.9 billion PBMCs per donor were obtained by leukapheresis.

In the case of this clone: Its specific antigen is unknown. No much larger clonotype is one base removed from it; base qualities were not supplied.

CDR1 and CDR2 were assigned from the germline V gene as KGHSH and LQKENI. The CDR3, cysteine through phenylalanine, is 14 amino acids long. Solely the CDR3 DNA is kept, with 42 bases framed from the first base. V is clipped by 4 bases and J by 0 bases, and the sequence between their germline boundaries is 10 bases long. The donors were healthy, HIV-negative adults with no recently reported acute infections or vaccinations. All donors were Caucasian adults living in Nashville, Tennessee, USA. CD4+ T cells were enriched through magnetic negative selection, after which naive cells were positively selected on CD45RA and the remaining negative fraction served as the memory subset. Blood was obtained by leukapheresis, after which PBMCs were separated by Ficoll-Histopaque density gradient centrifugation and cryopreserved in liquid nitrogen vapor phase. Analytical flow cytometry was used to check the purity and quantity of each magnetically sorted T cell population. From each sorted fraction, genomic DNA was isolated and quantified by UV absorbance on a Nanodrop 2000c.

Using the deep immunoSEQ assay, TCR CDR3 regions were amplified from genomic DNA by multiplex PCR. Genomic DNA extracted from each cell subset was distributed evenly over all wells of several immunoSEQ 96-well plates, and each plate served as one replicate. For sorted subsets, approximately 200 ng of genomic DNA, equivalent to around 30,000 T cell genomes, went into each replicate PCR. Purified libraries were quantified with a Qubit 3.0 fluorometer, sized on a Bioanalyzer 2100, and re-quantified with the KAPA Library Quantification kit. Every immunoSEQ 96-well plate was sequenced on a separate single-read 150-cycle Illumina NextSeq 550 flow cell. In the paper's pipeline: Because the immunoSEQ output included only junctional sequences and no quality scores, the filtering could not be the same as the filtering used for full-length reads. Sequences were annotated with PyIR, a Python wrapper for IgBLAST v1.9, and V/J genes and CDR3 were assigned using IMGT germline references. Any read was removed if the V/J assignment was weak (E-value above 1e-6), the CDR3 was missing, or the read contained stop codons, out-of-frame junctions, or ambiguous translated residues. A V3J clonotype was defined by an identical inferred V gene, J gene, and CDR3 amino acid sequence. The percentage overlap between two repertoires was calculated by dividing the number of shared unique clonotypes by the size of the smaller repertoire. RTK rarefaction, the Chao1 estimator, and Recon v2.1 estimates of unobserved clonotypes were used to assess repertoire richness. Generation probabilities were computed with OLGA for all TCRbeta clonotypes obtained by the gDNA method from a handful of donors. Sourced from immuneACCESS, this table was stored by TCRdb with only in-frame sequences that have V and J called. A share of the clones is absent; for the studies checked, an unresolved V gene accounts for under half, and the remainder has no known explanation. The D gene and trimming were derived from the DNA, and the V and J assignments and clone size from that table. The sample table contains a few hundred thousand clones; only one count was recorded for about 96% of them. Around 0.058% of the sample rests with the top ten.

What the study reported, not specific to this receptor: The genetic and exposure-history diversity represented was limited by the small number of donors. Naive subsets generally had larger estimated clonotype richness than memory subsets did. Clonotypes shared by all four sorted-subset donors showed higher generation probabilities than non-shared clonotypes. About 5% of naive CD4, around 3.6% of naive CD8, roughly 2.5% of memory CD4, and more than 0.35% of memory CD8 clonotypes were shared across several donors. Sampling was limited to blood, and TCR repertoires in tissue likely differ from TCR repertoires in blood. Based on pairwise subsampling, the degree of clonotype sharing among donors was expected to be affected by sequencing depth. Rarefaction of sorted-subset datasets indicated incomplete sequencing despite the large sequencing depth.

The sequencing input was naive CD4+ T cells sorted from blood. This specimen's cell subset or site label, interpreted: CD45RA+ positively selected. The receptor chain draws on TRBV18 and TRBJ2-7; TRBD1 might be the D gene, on 5 matching bases. The receptor comes from a woman in her twenties or thirties in good health. In nucleotides, the sequence is TGTGCCAGCTCACGTCCGACAGACTCCTACGAGCAGTACTTC. Its protein product is CASSRPTDSYEQYF.